This T cell receptor beta chain is from a study of human T cells and chemical hapten exposure. Study details: Largely, small differences in pooled library volume made per-sample TCR yields vary.

As originally analysed: With a range of roughly 20,000 to 690,600, the median per sample was around 97,000 TCRs. TCRdb re-derived calls from the 5' RACE reads in MiXCR, one entry per CDR3 protein. It is TCRdb's table, rather than the study itself, that gives the V and J calls and clone size. The top ten hold 6.8% of the sample, which has more than 60,000 distinct CDR3 sequences, approximately 15% seen once. CDR3 length: 13 residues. Trimming removed 2 bases from V and 1 base from J, with 5 bases in between. Unfractionated whole blood was the source from which total RNA was extracted. The rearrangement links TRBV12-3 or TRBV12-4 to TRBJ1-1, with no clear D. The sequence came from a female donor in good health. CDR3 sequence reads: CASSLMENTEAFF. The CDR3 DNA follows: TGTGCCAGCAGTTTAATGGAGAACACTGAAGCTTTCTTT.